This T cell receptor beta chain was recorded in a study of cytomegalovirus exposure and HLA in healthy donors. This CDR3 has 15 amino acids. Between the trimmed V and J ends, which lost 3 bases and 2 bases, there was a span of 15 bases. Germline-derived CDR1 and CDR2 are SQVTM and ANQGSEA. Primers for the PCR totalled 60 Vbeta and 13 Jbeta. Assay used: immunoSEQ multiplex PCR; TCRdb lists only in-frame clones, some missing. The sample records about 200,000 clones, roughly 13% being singletons. This clone was detected only a few times. The antigen remains undetermined. Study results and caveats: A missense DCLRE1C variant was associated with V- and J-gene trimming of TCR beta chains in a later analysis, and an independent cohort replicated the association.

The TCR was taken from a man aged 50 to 60 in good health and CMV-seropositive. The chain recombines TRBV29-1 with TRBJ2-3; TRBD1 might be the D (5 bases). Sequencing input: PBMCs. The CDR3 spells CSVEAVGRSTDTQYF. The CDR3 DNA follows: TGCAGCGTTGAGGCTGTGGGGCGATCCACAGATACGCAGTATTTT.